The next 10 T cell receptor beta chains were all read from a single sample in a study of shared clonotypes between healthy human individuals. Repertoires were generated with immunoSEQ multiplex PCR, while TCRdb's copy carries only in-frame clones and drops some. Of 2 million to 3 million clones listed, under 95% are singletons. Sequenced input: naive CD4+ T cells from PBMCs. As to subset: CD45RA+ positively selected. These receptors were obtained from a man younger than 30 in good health. Some clones in this sample may be carry-over from other donors' samples.

The chain carries TRBV7-8 and TRBJ2-1, with a weak D call TRBD2 (5 bases). With 2 bases removed from V and 3 bases from J, the gap between germline ends came to 23 bases. Germline V lookup: CDR1 SGHVS, CDR2 FQNEAQ. This CDR3 spans 19 amino acids. The CDR3 spells CASSLYRMVWERYYNEQFF. The CDR3 DNA sequence: TGTGCCAGCAGCTTATATCGGATGGTGTGGGAGCGGTACTACAATGAGCAGTTCTTC.

On this clone itself: The sample contains more than one DNA sequence encoding this CDR3. The chain has TRBV5-1 and TRBJ2-5; D tentatively fits TRBD1 or TRBD2 (5 bases each). V was pared by 0 bases and J by 5 bases, with 11 bases between. Germline V CDR1 and CDR2: SGHRS, YFSETQ. This CDR3 has 14 residues. CDR3 residues: CASSLGGGQETQYF. In nucleotides, the CDR3 is TGCGCCAGCAGCTTGGGTGGGGGTCAGGAGACCCAGTACTTC.

This chain uses TRBV28 with TRBJ1-2; 9 nucleotides agree with TRBD1. V trimming: 5 bases; J trimming: 4 bases; junction bases outside the gene matches: 11. Germline CDR1 MDHEN, CDR2 SYDVKM. The CDR3 runs to 16 residues. The CDR3 protein is CASSPPGTGSTYGYTF. CDR3 DNA sequence: TGTGCCAGCAGTCCTCCCGGGACAGGGTCTACCTATGGCTACACCTTC.

The CDR3 protein is CASSGEGTSSFF. Here the CDR3 DNA reads TGTGCCAGCAGTGGGGAAGGGACTAGTTCATTCTTC. The chain has TRBV2 and TRBJ2-1; TRBD2 aligns across 8 bases. The germline gives CDR1 SNHLY, CDR2 FYNNEI. Trimming took 4 bases from V and 16 from J; bases not matched to a gene: 9. The length of the CDR3 is 12 residues.

The chain combines TRBV11-2 with TRBJ2-7; weak D call: TRBD2 (5 bases). CDR1 and CDR2 (germline): SGHAT, FQNNGV. This CDR3 has 14 residues. The germline V and J ends were trimmed by 5 bases and 5 bases, with 16 bases remaining between them. The CDR3 protein is CASSPTKPGDEQYF. CDR3 nucleotide sequence: TGTGCCAGCAGCCCGACAAAGCCCGGGGACGAGCAGTACTTC.

This chain links TRBV5-1 with TRBJ2-5; 8 nucleotides agree with TRBD1. From germline, CDR1 is SGHRS and CDR2 YFSETQ. The junction had 4 bases not matched to a gene; V was cut back by 0 bases and J by 3 bases. The CDR3 loop spans 15 amino acids. The CDR3 here is CASSLGAGGEETQYF. As DNA, the CDR3 is TGCGCCAGCAGCTTGGGGGCAGGGGGCGAAGAGACCCAGTACTTC.

This chain uses TRBV5-1 with TRBJ2-3; 7 positions agree with TRBD2. Germline-derived CDR1 and CDR2 are SGHRS and YFSETQ. CDR3 length: 16 amino acids. The trim removed 4 bases at V and 1 base at J, leaving 9 bases unmatched. This CDR3 is CASSPPNLAGTDTQYF. CDR3 bases: TGCGCCAGCAGCCCGCCTAACCTAGCGGGCACAGATACGCAGTATTTT.

The rearrangement links TRBV7-2 to TRBJ1-3; D uncertain. The CDR3 has 16 residues. The germline gives CDR1 SGHTA, CDR2 FQGNSA. V was pared by 2 bases and J by 4 bases, with 15 bases between. As DNA, the CDR3 is TGTGCCAGCAGCTTATATCGATCGAAGTCGGGAAACACCATATATTTT. It specifies CASSLYRSKSGNTIYF.

Only one count was recorded for this clone. The chain joins TRBV6-5 to TRBJ2-3, with D possibly matching TRBD2 (6 bases). Germline-derived CDR1 and CDR2 are MNHEY and SVGAGI. This CDR3 is built from 16 residues. Trimming took off 1 base at V and 2 bases at J, with 13 bases between the two ends. The CDR3 here is CASSYFWDSSTDTQYF. The CDR3 DNA sequence: TGTGCCAGCAGTTACTTTTGGGACTCGTCCACAGATACGCAGTATTTT.

The V and J genes are TRBV6-5 and TRBJ2-2, with a possible D match to TRBD2 (6 bases). CDR1 and CDR2 (germline): MNHEY, SVGAGI. The CDR3 extends over 15 amino acids. Trimming left V 5 bases short and J 5 bases short, with 15 bases between. The CDR3 DNA reads TGTGCCAGCAGTCCCGGAGGGCCAGGTACCGGGGAGCTGTTTTTT. Amino acid sequence: CASSPGGPGTGELFF.